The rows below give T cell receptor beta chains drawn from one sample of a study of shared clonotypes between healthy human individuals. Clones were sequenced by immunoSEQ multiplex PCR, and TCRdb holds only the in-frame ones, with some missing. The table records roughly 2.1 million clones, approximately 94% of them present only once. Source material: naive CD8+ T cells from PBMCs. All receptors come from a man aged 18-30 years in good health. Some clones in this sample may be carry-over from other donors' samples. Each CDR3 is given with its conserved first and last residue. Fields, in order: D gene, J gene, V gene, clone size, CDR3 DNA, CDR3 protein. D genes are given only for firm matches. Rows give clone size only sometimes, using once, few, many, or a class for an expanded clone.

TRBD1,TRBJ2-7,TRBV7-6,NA,TGTGCCAGCAGTTACTCGACAGGGCCCTACGAGCAGTACTTC,CASSYSTGPYEQYF
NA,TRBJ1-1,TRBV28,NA,TGTGCCAGCAGCCTCAGGGCGGGAAAGACTGAAGCTTTCTTT,CASSLRAGKTEAFF
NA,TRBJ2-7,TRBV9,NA,TGTGCCAGCAGCGTAGAAAAGGGGTTCGGATACGAGCAGTACTTC,CASSVEKGFGYEQYF
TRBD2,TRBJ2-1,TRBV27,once,TGTGCCAGCAGCAGGACTAGCGGGCTGTTTGATGAGCAGTTCTTC,CASSRTSGLFDEQFF
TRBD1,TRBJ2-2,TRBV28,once,TGTGCCAGCAGGCGACCAGGGGGACAGGGGGAAACCGGGGAGCTGTTTTTT,CASRRPGGQGETGELFF
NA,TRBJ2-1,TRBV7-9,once,TGTGCCAGCAGCACTGGGGCTTACAATGAGCAGTTCTTC,CASSTGAYNEQFF
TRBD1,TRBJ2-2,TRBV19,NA,TGTGCCAGTAGTATAACGCAGGGGGCACGCACCGGGGAGCTGTTTTTT,CASSITQGARTGELFF
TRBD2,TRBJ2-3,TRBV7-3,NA,TGTGCCAGCAGCTCTAGCGGAGTGCCCACAGATACGCAGTATTTT,CASSSSGVPTDTQYF
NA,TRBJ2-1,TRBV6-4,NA,TGTGCCAGCCGTGCCGGGGCTAGCAGATACAATGAGCAGTTCTTC,CASRAGASRYNEQFF
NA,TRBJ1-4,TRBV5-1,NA,TGCGCCAGCAGGGACGGTCCAAGGCATGAAAAACTGTTTTTT,CASRDGPRHEKLFF
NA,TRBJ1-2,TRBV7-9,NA,TGTGCCAGCAGCTCCCGCGAATCTTCGCCCTATGGCTACACCTTC,CASSSRESSPYGYTF
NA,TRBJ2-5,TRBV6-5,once,TGTGCCAGCCAAAATCGGACGCGACAGACCCAGTACTTC,CASQNRTRQTQYF
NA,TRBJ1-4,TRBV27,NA,TGTGCCAGCAGTTTAGGGGGGAAACTGTTTTTT,CASSLGGKLFF
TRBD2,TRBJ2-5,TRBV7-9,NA,TGTGCCAGCAGCAACCCGACTAGCAAAAACCAAGAGACCCAGTACTTC,CASSNPTSKNQETQYF
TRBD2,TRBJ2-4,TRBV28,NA,TGTGCCAGCAGTTCGTTTAGCGGGAGGCCTATAGGGGCCAAAAACATTCAGTACTTC,CASSSFSGRPIGAKNIQYF
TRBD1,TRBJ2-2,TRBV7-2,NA,TGTGCCAGCAGCTCCCGGGACAGGGGGCCGAACACCGGGGAGCTGTTTTTT,CASSSRDRGPNTGELFF
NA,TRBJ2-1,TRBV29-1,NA,TGCAGCGCCCGTGCCAATGAGCAGTTCTTC,CSARANEQFF
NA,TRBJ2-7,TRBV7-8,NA,TGTGCCAGCAGCTTTATCAGGGGTATGGACGAGCAGTACTTC,CASSFIRGMDEQYF
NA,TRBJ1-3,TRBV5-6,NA,TGTGCCAGCAGCTTGGTAGGCTCCGGAAACACCATATATTTT,CASSLVGSGNTIYF
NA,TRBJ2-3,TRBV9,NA,TGTGCCAGCAGCACTCAACCCGTCGGAGGCCTCATCACAGATACGCAGTATTTT,CASSTQPVGGLITDTQYF
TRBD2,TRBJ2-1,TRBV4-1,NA,TGCGCCAGCAGCCCGACCCCCGGACTAGCGAATGAGCAGTTCTTC,CASSPTPGLANEQFF
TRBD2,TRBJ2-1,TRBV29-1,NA,TGCAGCGCCGTACCAACTAGCGGGAGGGTCTATGAGCAGTTCTTC,CSAVPTSGRVYEQFF
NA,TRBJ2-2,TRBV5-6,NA,TGTGCCAGCAGCTTGAGAGGGGCCAACACCGGGGAGCTGTTTTTT,CASSLRGANTGELFF
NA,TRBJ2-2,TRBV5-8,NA,TGTGCCAGCAGCTTATGGGGGGCGAACACCGGGGAGCTGTTTTTT,CASSLWGANTGELFF
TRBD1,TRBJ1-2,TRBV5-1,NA,TGCGCCAGCAGCTTCAGCAGGGGGCCCACTCCGAACTATGGCTACACCTTC,CASSFSRGPTPNYGYTF
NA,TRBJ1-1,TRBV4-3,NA,TGCGCCAGCAGCCAAGGATCGGGTGCTACCTCCTTTATGAAAGCTTTCTTT,CASSQGSGATSFMKAFF
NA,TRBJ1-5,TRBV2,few,TGTGCCAGCAGTGACGGGCGGGCCAATCAGCCCCAGCATTTT,CASSDGRANQPQHF
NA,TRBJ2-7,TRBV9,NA,TGTGCCAGCAGCCGGCGCCAGATTATGGGGGATCCGGGGAACGAGCAGTACTTC,CASSRRQIMGDPGNEQYF
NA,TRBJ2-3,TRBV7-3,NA,TGTGCCAGCAGCTTTGGGGGGACTAGCACAGATACGCAGTATTTT,CASSFGGTSTDTQYF
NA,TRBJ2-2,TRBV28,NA,TGTGCCAGCAGGCCCACAGGGACCGGCGGGGAGCTGTTTTTT,CASRPTGTGGELFF
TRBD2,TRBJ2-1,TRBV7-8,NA,TGTGCCAGCAGCCCGGGACTAGCGAGTTTGCTTGAGCAGTTCTTC,CASSPGLASLLEQFF
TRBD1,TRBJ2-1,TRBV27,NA,TGTGCCAGCAGTGCTCGGACAGGGCGGGAGCAGTTCTTC,CASSARTGREQFF
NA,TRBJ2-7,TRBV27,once,TGTGCCAGCAGTTTAGGGCCACACAGCGAGCAGTACTTC,CASSLGPHSEQYF